The 7 T cell receptor beta chains listed next were all sequenced from one sample in a study of blood T cell repertoires in COVID-19 (TCRdb year 2020). To prepare the library, the immunoSEQ multiplex PCR assay was applied. The table was pulled from immuneACCESS by TCRdb, which kept in-frame rearrangements only. Such tables lose some clones; where checked, under half of the loss comes from unresolved V genes, and the rest has no known cause. For this sample there are around 8,000 clones; approximately 85% appear just once. Of the sample, around 16% falls within the top ten clones. The sequencing sample was made of peripheral blood. Receptors originate from a woman aged 55-69 years with active COVID-19.

The chain employs TRBV9 and TRBJ2-7; D is possibly TRBD1 (6 bases). The length of the CDR3 is 15 residues. CDR1 is SGDLS, CDR2 YYNGEE, per germline. V dropped 0 bases and J dropped 2 bases, with 12 bases sitting between them. CDR3 DNA sequence: TGTGCCAGCAGCGTAGCTTCAGGGGACCCCTACGAGCAGTACTTC. Translating gives CASSVASGDPYEQYF.

The chain recombines TRBV5-1 with TRBJ2-7; possibly TRBD1 for D (6 bases). CDR3 length equals 14 residues. With 5 bases removed from V and 2 bases from J, the gap between germline ends came to 14 bases. Germline CDR1 is SGHRS and CDR2 is YFSETQ. The CDR3 DNA follows: TGCGCCAGCAGAAGTCCGGACAGTGCCTACGAGCAGTACTTC. Translated: CASRSPDSAYEQYF.

The V and J genes are TRBV6-5 and TRBJ1-1, with unresolved D. Germline loops: CDR1 MNHEY, CDR2 SVGAGI. This CDR3 contains 15 residues. V was trimmed by 4 bases and J by 1 base, leaving 13 bases between them. The CDR3 protein is CASSSSSQANTEAFF. DNA for the CDR3: TGTGCCAGCAGTTCCTCTAGTCAGGCGAACACTGAAGCTTTCTTT.

The genes are TRBV4-3 and TRBJ1-1, with D tentatively TRBD1 (6 bases). Germline loops: CDR1 LGHNA, CDR2 YSLEER. V lost 6 bases to trimming and J lost 5 bases, with 13 bases between them. This CDR3 spans 13 amino acids. The CDR3 DNA follows: TGCGCCAGCAGTTACACAGGGCGAACTGAAGCTTTCTTT. Its protein product is CASSYTGRTEAFF.

V and J are TRBV4-2 and TRBJ1-6; D ambiguous. The CDR3 sequence is 13 residues long. The V gene lost 1 base and the J gene lost 14 bases, with 12 bases spanning the gap. In germline, CDR1 is LGHNA, CDR2 YNFKEQ. CDR3 in amino acids: CASSQGPRESLHF. CDR3 DNA sequence: TGTGCCAGCAGCCAAGGACCGAGGGAATCCCTCCACTTT.

The rearrangement links TRBV2 to TRBJ2-1; D perhaps matches TRBD2 (5 bases). With 4 bases removed from V and 7 bases from J, the gap between germline ends came to 8 bases. Germline CDR1 SNHLY, CDR2 FYNNEI. The CDR3 contains 12 residues. As DNA, the CDR3 is TGTGCCAGCAGTGTAGAGGGAAATGAGCAGTTCTTC. Protein product: CASSVEGNEQFF.

The chain joins TRBV9 to TRBJ2-3; D call uncertain. CDR3 length: 15 amino acids. With 0 bases removed from V and 4 bases from J, the gap between germline ends came to 12 bases. Germline V lookup: CDR1 SGDLS, CDR2 YYNGEE. The CDR3 DNA follows: TGTGCCAGCAGCGTAGACCCGAACCGCGCAGATACGCAGTATTTT. Translated, it gives CASSVDPNRADTQYF.